What follows is one T cell receptor beta chain and its context. This sample is drawn from a study of blood T cell repertoires in COVID-19. As for the study in general: Samples representing acute and convalescent COVID-19 were sourced from the United States, Italy and Spain. In each case, the material was cDNA or gDNA derived from T cells, B-cell-depleted T cells, or PBMCs.

Per the original methods: By means of reference gene primer amplification, nucleated cell counts were estimated. TCRdb keeps only in-frame clones here, not all; method: immunoSEQ multiplex PCR. V and J calls and clone size come straight from that table; D and trimming were deduced from the DNA. The sample has under 200,000 clones, roughly 90% seen once. CDR1 and CDR2 (germline): SGHKS, YYEKEE (reference sequence). V was clipped by 4 bases and J by 2 bases; unmatched bases: 7. The CDR3 loop spans 15 amino acids. This TCR derives from a man aged 45-60 years with acute or convalescent COVID-19. This chain links TRBV5-5 with TRBJ2-7, with 9 positions matching TRBD1. Specimen: peripheral blood. This CDR3 reads CASSLGQGSPYEQYF. Written as DNA, the CDR3 is TGTGCCAGCAGCCTAGGACAGGGGTCCCCCTACGAGCAGTACTTC.